Here is one T cell receptor (beta chain) with its context. Its antigen is unidentified. Trimming cost V 5 bases and J 9 bases, with 14 bases left between them. Germline-derived CDR1 and CDR2 are DFQATT and SNEGSKA (reference sequence). This CDR3 region has 12 residues. This sample was included in a study of response to subunit inactivated influenza vaccine. TCRdb re-analysed the RT-PCR reads in MiXCR, keeping a single row per CDR3 protein. The table has roughly 700,000 distinct CDR3 sequences, approximately 14% seen once. Study conclusions and caveats: Seasonal influenza vaccination, on each occasion, was suggested by the authors to recruit few new T cells.

The sample was PBMCs from blood, taken approximately 15 days before vaccination. The sequence came from a middle-aged man who received an inactivated influenza vaccine. The rearrangement uses TRBV20-1 and TRBJ1-5; D uncertain. CDR3 DNA sequence: TGCAGTGCTGCGAACAGCCCAGGGCCCCAGCATTTT. Translating gives CSAANSPGPQHF.